The clone carrying this T cell receptor beta chain has a single count. These data come from a study of blood T cell repertoires in COVID-19. Looking at the study overall: PBMCs, B-cell-depleted T cells, or T cells were the source of the cDNA or gDNA that made up the material.

Sequenced by immunoSEQ multiplex PCR; TCRdb stores in-frame clones only, minus some. The repertoire has approximately 64,000 clones, 88% of them found once; the top ten carry roughly 9.1%. The ends were cut back, 0 bases at V and 8 bases at J, with 7 bases in the middle. There are 11 residues in the CDR3. Per the germline V gene, CDR1 is DFQATT and CDR2 is SNEGSKA (reference sequence). The specimen was PBMCs or T cells enriched from blood (not recorded which). The chain links TRBV20-1 to TRBJ1-2; D is perhaps TRBD1 (6 bases). This clonotype was obtained from a woman between 40 and 50 years old who had recovered from COVID-19. The DNA for the CDR3 is TGCAGTGCTAGAGATACAGGGGGCTACACCTTC. This codes for CSARDTGGYTF.